A selection of T cell receptor beta chains follows, all from one sample in a study of blood T cell repertoires in COVID-19. Data came from immunoSEQ multiplex PCR; TCRdb stores just in-frame clones and leaves some out. The sample has 150,000 to 200,000 clones, about 86% seen once. The sequencing input was peripheral blood. Source of these receptors: a woman aged 55-69 years with COVID-19, enrolled during active disease. CDR3s include the opening cysteine and the closing phenylalanine or tryptophan. A D gene is named only where the DNA matches it firmly. The size of a clone is reported for some rows only, either as once, few or many, or as a class for expanded clones.

clone_size | d_call | j_call | v_call | cdr3_aa | cdr3_nt
few | . | TRBJ1-1 | TRBV16 | CASSRTQGRTEAFF | TGTGCCAGCAGCCGAACACAGGGTCGGACTGAAGCTTTCTTT
. | . | TRBJ2-2 | TRBV7-2 | CASSALAFTGELFF | TGTGCCAGCAGCGCCCTAGCGTTCACCGGGGAGCTGTTTTTT
. | TRBD2 | TRBJ2-7 | TRBV5-6 | CASSFSGSFYEQYF | TGTGCCAGCAGCTTTAGCGGGAGTTTTTACGAGCAGTACTTC
. | TRBD2 | TRBJ2-7 | TRBV29-1 | CSVEIPAGGYEQYF | TGCAGCGTTGAAATCCCCGCGGGGGGTTACGAGCAGTACTTC
. | TRBD1 | TRBJ1-1 | TRBV7-2 | CASSKRQGNTEAFF | TGTGCCAGCAGCAAACGACAGGGAAACACTGAAGCTTTCTTT
. | . | TRBJ1-5 | TRBV7-9 | CASSFGGGQPQHF | TGTGCCAGCAGCTTCGGCGGGGGTCAGCCCCAGCATTTT
once | TRBD2 | TRBJ2-4 | TRBV7-2 | CASSVDASGLQYF | TGTGCCAGCAGCGTCGACGCTAGCGGGCTTCAGTACTTC
. | . | TRBJ1-1 | TRBV6-2/TRBV6-3 | CASSYNRGGTEAFF | TGTGCCAGCAGTTACAATAGGGGAGGCACTGAAGCTTTCTTT
. | . | TRBJ2-7 | TRBV7-8 | CASSPYGPGQGGPYEQYF | TGTGCCAGCAGCCCGTACGGACCCGGGCAGGGTGGGCCCTACGAGCAGTACTTC
. | . | TRBJ2-7 | TRBV10-1 | CASSQGGSYEQYF | TGCGCCAGCAGCCAGGGCGGTTCCTACGAGCAGTACTTC
. | TRBD1 | TRBJ1-2 | TRBV25-1 | CASSHLGDRDPRYTF | TGTGCCAGCAGTCATCTCGGGGACAGGGATCCTCGCTACACCTTC
. | . | TRBJ1-5 | TRBV5-6 | CASSFRVRNQPQHF | TGTGCCAGCAGCTTCCGGGTCCGCAATCAGCCCCAGCATTTT
. | TRBD1 | TRBJ2-6 | TRBV7-9 | CASSFPEQGAGANVLTF | TGTGCCAGCAGCTTCCCGGAACAGGGGGCTGGGGCCAACGTCCTGACTTTC
once | TRBD2 | TRBJ2-7 | TRBV7-2 | CASSPDSGRVNEQYF | TGTGCCAGCAGCCCCGACAGTGGGAGGGTTAACGAGCAGTACTTC
. | TRBD1 | TRBJ1-5 | TRBV7-8 | CASNHPIMRTGDQPQHF | TGTGCCAGCAACCACCCTATCATGCGGACAGGGGATCAGCCCCAGCATTTT
. | . | TRBJ1-1 | TRBV6-5 | CASYRVNTEAFF | TGTGCCAGCTACAGGGTGAACACTGAAGCTTTCTTT
. | TRBD1 | TRBJ1-5 | TRBV5-6 | CASSSGTGGVSNQPQHF | TGTGCCAGCAGTTCCGGGACAGGGGGTGTTAGCAATCAGCCCCAGCATTTT
. | . | TRBJ2-5 | TRBV5-4 | CASSLISGKTQYF | TGTGCCAGCAGCTTAATTAGCGGAAAGACCCAGTACTTC
. | . | TRBJ2-1 | TRBV9 | CASSVDSSSYNEQFF | TGTGCCAGCAGCGTAGACTCTAGCTCCTACAATGAGCAGTTCTTC
once | . | TRBJ1-2 | TRBV7-2 | CASSSISGPRMSGYTF | TGTGCCAGCAGCTCGATCTCAGGGCCGAGGATGAGTGGCTACACCTTC
. | . | TRBJ1-2 | TRBV24-1 | CATSGNRQTYGYTF | TGTGCCACCAGTGGCAACCGACAGACCTATGGCTACACCTTC
. | . | TRBJ2-7 | TRBV2 | CASRRLDGRVYEQYF | TGTGCCAGCAGGAGACTAGATGGACGGGTATACGAGCAGTACTTC
. | . | TRBJ1-2 | TRBV21-1 | CASSKVAGGANYGYTF | .
. | . | TRBJ2-6 | TRBV9 | CASSVVGGRISGANVLTF | TGTGCCAGCAGCGTAGTCGGGGGTCGGATCTCTGGGGCCAACGTCCTGACTTTC
once | TRBD2 | TRBJ2-5 | TRBV9 | CASSVGPSGTRETQYF | TGTGCCAGCAGCGTAGGGCCTAGCGGGACCCGCGAGACCCAGTACTTC
. | . | TRBJ2-7 | TRBV3-1/TRBV3-2 | CASSQDIADPYEQYF | TGTGCCAGCAGCCAAGATATAGCGGACCCTTACGAGCAGTACTTC
. | TRBD1 | TRBJ1-5 | TRBV29-1 | CSVVTQGAGQPQHF | TGCAGCGTTGTTACGCAGGGGGCTGGTCAGCCCCAGCATTTT
. | TRBD2 | TRBJ2-1 | TRBV5-1 | CASRTSGRANEQFF | TGCGCCAGCCGCACTAGCGGGAGAGCTAATGAGCAGTTCTTC
once | TRBD1 | TRBJ1-4 | TRBV19 | CASSTRNRDRAEKLFF | TGTGCCAGTAGTACTCGGAACCGGGACAGGGCTGAAAAACTGTTTTTT
. | TRBD1 | TRBJ2-7 | TRBV5-6 | CASNGQGSATQYF | TGTGCCAGCAACGGACAGGGCAGTGCTACGCAGTACTTC
. | TRBD1 | TRBJ1-4 | TRBV18 | CASSPLGIRQGTNEKLFF | TGTGCCAGCTCACCACTGGGAATAAGACAGGGAACTAATGAAAAACTGTTTTTT